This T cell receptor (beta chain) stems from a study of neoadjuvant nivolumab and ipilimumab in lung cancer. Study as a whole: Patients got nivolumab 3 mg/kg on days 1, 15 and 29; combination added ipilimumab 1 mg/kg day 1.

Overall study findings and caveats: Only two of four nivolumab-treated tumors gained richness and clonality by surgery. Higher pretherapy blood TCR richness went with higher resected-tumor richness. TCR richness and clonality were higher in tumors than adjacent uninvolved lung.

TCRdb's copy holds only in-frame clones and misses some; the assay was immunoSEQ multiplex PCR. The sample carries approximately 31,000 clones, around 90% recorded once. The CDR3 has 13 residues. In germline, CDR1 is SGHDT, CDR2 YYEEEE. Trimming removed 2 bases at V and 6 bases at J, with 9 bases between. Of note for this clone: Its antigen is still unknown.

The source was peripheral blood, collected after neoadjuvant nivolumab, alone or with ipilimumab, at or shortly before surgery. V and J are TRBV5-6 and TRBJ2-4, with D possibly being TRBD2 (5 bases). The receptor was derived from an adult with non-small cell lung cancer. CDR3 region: CASSLVEGNIQYF. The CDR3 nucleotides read TGTGCCAGCAGCTTAGTTGAGGGAAACATTCAGTACTTC.